A single T cell receptor (beta chain) is shown here with its context. Its antigen is still unknown. The CDR3 covers 17 residues. The germline CDR1 and CDR2 sequences are SNHLY and FYNNEI. Trimming took 3 bases from V and 3 from J; bases not matched to a gene: 10. This entry comes from a study of somatic mutations in cytotoxic T cells in rheumatoid arthritis. Findings and limits, study-wide: Exceedance of 20% of CD8+ cells by the largest CD8+ clone occurred in 8 of 65 patients.

CD4+ and CD8+ cells were isolated by positive magnetic bead selection, with purity checked by flow cytometry. Generated by immunoSEQ multiplex PCR, the TCRdb table keeps only in-frame clones and is missing some. The sample contains 10,000 to 11,000 clones, about 93% of which appear only once. This sequence was found in a woman between 18 and 29 years old with rheumatoid arthritis. The chain joins TRBV2 to TRBJ2-1, with 8 bases that match TRBD2. Sequencing used CD8+ T cells sorted from blood. The CDR3 protein is CASSDPGLAPFYNEQFF. The DNA for the CDR3 is TGTGCCAGCAGTGACCCCGGACTAGCACCCTTCTACAATGAGCAGTTCTTC.